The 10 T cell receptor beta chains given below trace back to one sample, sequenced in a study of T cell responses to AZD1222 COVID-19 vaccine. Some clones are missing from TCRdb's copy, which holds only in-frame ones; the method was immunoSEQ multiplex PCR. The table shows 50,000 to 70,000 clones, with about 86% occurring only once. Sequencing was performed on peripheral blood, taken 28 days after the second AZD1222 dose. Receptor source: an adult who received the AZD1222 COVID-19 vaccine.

In DNA form, the CDR3 reads TGTGCCAGCAGCTTTATGGGGACAGGGCAAGAGACCCAGTACTTC. The encoded protein is CASSFMGTGQETQYF. The chain has TRBV7-2 and TRBJ2-5, with 9 bases fitting TRBD1. Trimming removed 3 bases from V and 2 bases from J; junction bases left unmatched: 4. The CDR3 has 15 residues. Germline CDR1 and CDR2: SGHTA and FQGNSA.

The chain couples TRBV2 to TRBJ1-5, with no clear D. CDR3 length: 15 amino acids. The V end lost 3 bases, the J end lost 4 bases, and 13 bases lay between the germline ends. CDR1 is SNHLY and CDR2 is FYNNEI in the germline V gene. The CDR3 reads CASSDPSSGNQPQHF. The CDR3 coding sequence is TGTGCCAGCAGTGATCCCTCGTCGGGAAATCAGCCCCAGCATTTT.

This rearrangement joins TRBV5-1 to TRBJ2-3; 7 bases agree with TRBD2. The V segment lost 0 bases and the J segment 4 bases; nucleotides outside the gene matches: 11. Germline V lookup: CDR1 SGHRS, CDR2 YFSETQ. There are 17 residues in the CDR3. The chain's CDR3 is CASSLEWRGFGADTQYF. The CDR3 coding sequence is TGCGCCAGCAGCTTGGAATGGCGGGGGTTCGGGGCAGATACGCAGTATTTT.

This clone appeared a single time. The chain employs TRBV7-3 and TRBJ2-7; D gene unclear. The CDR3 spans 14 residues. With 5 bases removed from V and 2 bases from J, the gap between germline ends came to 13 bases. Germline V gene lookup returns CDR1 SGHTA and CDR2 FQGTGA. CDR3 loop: CASSADLLPYEQYF. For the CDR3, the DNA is TGTGCCAGCAGCGCCGATTTGCTCCCCTACGAGCAGTACTTC.

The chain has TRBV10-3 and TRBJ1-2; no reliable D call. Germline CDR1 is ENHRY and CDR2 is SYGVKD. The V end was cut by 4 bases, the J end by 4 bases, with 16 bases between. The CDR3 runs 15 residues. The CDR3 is CAISGTAPAGYGYTF. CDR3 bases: TGTGCCATCAGTGGCACCGCCCCGGCGGGCTATGGCTACACCTTC.

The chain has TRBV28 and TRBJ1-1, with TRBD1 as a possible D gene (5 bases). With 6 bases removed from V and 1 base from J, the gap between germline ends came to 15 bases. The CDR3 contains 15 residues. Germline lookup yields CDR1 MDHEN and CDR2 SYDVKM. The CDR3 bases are TGTGCCAGCAGGCCAAATAAGGGGTGGAACACTGAAGCTTTCTTT. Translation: CASRPNKGWNTEAFF.

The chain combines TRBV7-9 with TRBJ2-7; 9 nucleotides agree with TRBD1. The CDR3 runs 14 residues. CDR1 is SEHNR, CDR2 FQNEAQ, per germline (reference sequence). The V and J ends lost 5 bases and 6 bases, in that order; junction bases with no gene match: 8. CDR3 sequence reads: CASSPRDRVSEQYF. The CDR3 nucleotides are TGTGCCAGCAGCCCAAGGGACAGGGTATCCGAGCAGTACTTC.

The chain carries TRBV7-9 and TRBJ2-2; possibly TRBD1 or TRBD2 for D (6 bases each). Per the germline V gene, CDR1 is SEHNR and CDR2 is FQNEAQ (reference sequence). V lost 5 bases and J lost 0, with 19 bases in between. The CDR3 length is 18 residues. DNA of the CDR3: TGTGCCAGCAGCGGGGGGCAGGGGCGTCCCTCGAACACCGGGGAGCTGTTTTTT. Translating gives CASSGGQGRPSNTGELFF.

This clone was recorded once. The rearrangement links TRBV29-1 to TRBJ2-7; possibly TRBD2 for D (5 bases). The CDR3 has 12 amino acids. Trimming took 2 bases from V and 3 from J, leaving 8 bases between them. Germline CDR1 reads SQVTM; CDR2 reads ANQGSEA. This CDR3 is CSVESRDYEQYF. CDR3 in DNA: TGCAGCGTTGAATCCCGGGACTACGAGCAGTACTTC.

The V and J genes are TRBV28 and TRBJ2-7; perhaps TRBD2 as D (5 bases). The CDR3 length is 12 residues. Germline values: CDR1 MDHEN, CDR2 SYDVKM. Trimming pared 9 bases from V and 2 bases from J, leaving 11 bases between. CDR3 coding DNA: TGTGCCAGTATCGGGGAACCCTACGAGCAGTACTTC. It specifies CASIGEPYEQYF. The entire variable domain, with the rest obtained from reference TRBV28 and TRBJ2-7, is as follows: DVKVTQSSRYLVKRTGEKVFLECVQDMDHENMFWYRQDPGLGLRLIYFSYDVKMKEKGDIPEGYSVSREKKERFSLILESASTNQTSMYLCASIGEPYEQYFGPGTRLTVT.